These 20 T cell receptor beta chains originate from one sample sequenced in a study of OX40 agonist ivuxolimab in advanced cancers. Clones were read by immunoSEQ multiplex PCR, and TCRdb kept only the in-frame ones, dropping some. The table lists under 70,000 clones, around 87% of them singletons, with more than 10% in the top ten. The sample here was CD4+ or CD8+ T cells sorted from blood, taken in a trial of the OX40 agonist ivuxolimab. The receptors stem from an adult with an advanced solid tumor such as melanoma, head and neck, liver or kidney cancer.

CDR3 sequence reads: CASSLLGDSYEQYF. The CDR3 region has the DNA TGTGCCAGCAGCTTACTTGGGGATTCCTACGAGCAGTACTTC. The chain is built from TRBV11-1 and TRBJ2-7; the D is unclear. V was cut by 2 bases and J by 1 base, with 9 bases left in between. CDR3 length equals 14 residues. In germline, CDR1 is SGHAT, CDR2 FQDESV (reference sequence). The full variable domain, its missing parts supplied by reference TRBV11-1 and TRBJ2-7, is EAEVAQSPRYKITEKSQAVAFWCDPISGHATLYWYRQILGQGPELLVQFQDESVVDDSQLPKDRFSAERLKGVDSTLKIQPAELGDSAMYLCASSLLGDSYEQYFGPGTRLTVT.

This chain connects TRBV4-2 to TRBJ2-7; D is perhaps TRBD2 (5 bases). The germline V and J ends were trimmed by 0 bases and 0 bases, with 9 bases remaining between them. Per the germline V gene, CDR1 is LGHNA and CDR2 is YNFKEQ. The length of the CDR3 is 15 residues. The CDR3: CASSQDGSDSYEQYF. The CDR3 DNA reads TGTGCCAGCAGCCAAGATGGGAGCGACTCCTACGAGCAGTACTTC.

V usage is TRBV18 and J usage is TRBJ2-7; 9 bases are a match to TRBD1. The germline V gene has CDR1 KGHSH and CDR2 LQKENI. Trimming cost V 3 bases and J 5 bases; bases outside gene matches: 8. This CDR3 contains 15 residues. CDR3: CASSPSQGAFHEQYF. The CDR3 DNA is TGTGCCAGCTCACCTTCACAGGGGGCGTTCCACGAGCAGTACTTC.

The genes are TRBV11-3 and TRBJ1-1, with unresolved D. Germline values: CDR1 SGHNT, CDR2 YENEEA. Trimming shortened V by 0 bases and J by 0 bases, and 2 bases separated the two germline ends. The CDR3 has 13 amino acids. The CDR3 DNA follows: TGTGCCAGCAGCTTAGATCTGAACACTGAAGCTTTCTTT. The encoded protein is CASSLDLNTEAFF. Variable domain in full (rest from reference TRBV11-3 and TRBJ1-1): EAGVVQSPRYKIIEKKQPVAFWCNPISGHNTLYWYLQNLGQGPELLIRYENEEAVDDSQLPKDRFSAERLKGVDSTLKIQPAELGDSAVYLCASSLDLNTEAFFGQGTRLTVV.

The CDR3 DNA is TGTGCCAGCAGTGTGAGAGGCGGGAGGCACTACAATGAGCAGTTCTTC. This codes for CASSVRGGRHYNEQFF. The chain is built from TRBV2 and TRBJ2-1; 8 bases fit TRBD2. V lost 4 bases, J lost 3 bases, and 8 bases stayed unmatched. The germline V gene encodes CDR1 SNHLY and CDR2 FYNNEI. This CDR3 is built from 16 residues.

This clone was found a few times. The V call is TRBV28, the J call TRBJ2-5; no reliable D call. The CDR3 length is 13 residues. V lost 5 bases and J 2 bases, leaving 9 bases between the germline ends. Germline lookup yields CDR1 MDHEN and CDR2 SYDVKM. The CDR3 protein is CASSKDLQETQYF. Here the CDR3 DNA reads TGTGCCAGCAGTAAGGACCTACAAGAGACCCAGTACTTC.

The chain has TRBV2 and TRBJ2-7; 11 positions agree with TRBD2. Trimming took 8 bases from V and 4 from J; bases not matched to a gene: 10. The CDR3 is 15 amino acids. Per germline, CDR1 SNHLY and CDR2 FYNNEI. CDR3: CASSRAGLADYEQYF. CDR3 bases: TGTGCCAGCTCTAGGGCGGGACTAGCGGATTACGAGCAGTACTTC.

The J gene is TRBJ2-3, the V gene TRBV25-1; D not resolved. The CDR3 length is 13 residues. V lost 4 bases and J 6 bases, leaving 11 bases between the germline ends. Germline assignment: CDR1 MGHDK and CDR2 SYGVNS. DNA for the CDR3: TGTGCCAGCAGTGGATTTTCCAGGGATACGCAGTATTTT. It translates to CASSGFSRDTQYF. Full variable domain (remainder filled in from reference TRBV25-1 and TRBJ2-3): EADIYQTPRYLVIGTGKKITLECSQTMGHDKMYWYQQDPGMELHLIHYSYGVNSTEKGDLSSESTVSRIRTEHFPLTLESARPSHTSQYLCASSGFSRDTQYFGPGTRLTVL.

The CDR3 spells CASSLVGTGFFYNSPLHF. The CDR3 DNA follows: TGCGCCAGCAGCTTGGTCGGGACAGGGTTCTTCTATAATTCACCCCTCCACTTT. This sequence joins TRBV5-1 and TRBJ1-6; TRBD1 agrees at 9 bases. Germline V gene sequence: CDR1 SGHRS, CDR2 YFSETQ. This CDR3 is built from 18 residues. V was clipped by 0 bases and J by 3 bases; unmatched bases: 7.

This clone was detected once. V usage is TRBV7-2 and J usage is TRBJ2-7, with 14 positions matching TRBD2. The CDR3 is 14 amino acids. The trim removed 6 bases at V and 5 bases at J, leaving 3 bases unmatched. Germline CDR1 is SGHTA and CDR2 is FQGNSA. This chain's CDR3 is CASRTSGRANEQYF. CDR3 DNA: TGTGCCAGCAGGACTAGCGGGAGGGCTAACGAGCAGTACTTC. The whole variable domain, filled in from reference TRBV7-2 and TRBJ2-7, reads GAGVSQSPSNKVTEKGKDVELRCDPISGHTALYWYRQSLGQGLEFLIYFQGNSAPDKSGLPSDRFSAERTGGSVSTLTIQRTQQEDSAVYLCASRTSGRANEQYFGPGTRLTVT.

The chain is built from TRBV18 and TRBJ2-1, with D perhaps matching TRBD1 or TRBD2 (5 bases each). V was clipped by 3 bases and J by 3 bases, with 6 bases between them. This CDR3 is built from 13 residues. The germline V gene encodes CDR1 KGHSH and CDR2 LQKENI. The CDR3 reads CASSPGDYNEQFF. The DNA for the CDR3 is TGTGCCAGCTCACCGGGGGACTACAATGAGCAGTTCTTC.

The chain uses TRBV27 and TRBJ2-7; TRBD2 agrees at 7 bases. The CDR3 length is 13 residues. V gave up 10 bases and J gave up 2 bases; unmatched junction bases: 8. From germline, CDR1 is MNHEY and CDR2 SMNVEV (reference sequence). CDR3 residues: CATLGGLTYEQYF. CDR3 DNA sequence: TGTGCCACCCTGGGAGGGCTGACCTACGAGCAGTACTTC.

In this sample, this clone turned up once. This rearrangement joins TRBV4-1 to TRBJ1-4; D is possibly TRBD1 (6 bases). The CDR3 extends over 14 amino acids. V was clipped by 4 bases and J by 8 bases, with 14 bases between them. Per germline, CDR1 MGHRA and CDR2 YSYEKL. CDR3 sequence: CASSPGAGDEKLFF. Written as DNA, the CDR3 is TGCGCCAGCAGCCCTGGGGCAGGGGACGAAAAACTGTTTTTT.

The chain uses TRBV5-5 and TRBJ1-6; D is unclear. The CDR3 loop spans 17 amino acids. V lost 1 base, J lost 0 bases, and 11 bases lay in between. CDR1 SGHKS and CDR2 YYEKEE come from the germline V gene (reference sequence). The CDR3 loop reads CASSLQSGFSYNSPLHF. The CDR3 bases are TGTGCCAGCAGCTTGCAGTCCGGATTCTCCTATAATTCACCCCTCCACTTT. Complete variable domain (other parts from reference TRBV5-5 and TRBJ1-6): DAGVTQSPTHLIKTRGQQVTLRCSPISGHKSVSWYQQVLGQGPQFIFQYYEKEERGRGNFPDRFSARQFPNYSSELNVNALLLGDSALYLCASSLQSGFSYNSPLHFGNGTRLTVT.

The J gene is TRBJ2-7, the V gene TRBV27; no clear D gene. V lost 2 bases to trimming and J lost 6 bases, with 2 bases between them. This CDR3 region has 10 residues. CDR1 and CDR2 from the germline V gene are MNHEY and SMNVEV (reference sequence). The CDR3 loop is CASSLSEQYF. Written as DNA, the CDR3 is TGTGCCAGCAGTTTAAGCGAGCAGTACTTC.

The chain links TRBV11-2 to TRBJ2-5, with 10 bases identical to TRBD2. The length of the CDR3 is 15 residues. Germline CDR1 is SGHAT and CDR2 is FQNNGV. Trimming removed 2 bases from V and 4 bases from J; junction bases left unmatched: 4. CDR3 nucleotide sequence: TGTGCCAGCAGCTTACTAGCGGGAGAGGGAGAGACCCAGTACTTC. It translates to CASSLLAGEGETQYF.

This chain uses TRBV5-5 with TRBJ2-7; D call uncertain. In germline, CDR1 is SGHKS, CDR2 YYEKEE (reference sequence). Trimming stripped 4 bases from V and 0 bases from J, with 5 bases between. The length of the CDR3 is 12 residues. CDR3 DNA: TGTGCCAGCAGCCCCGACTCCTACGAGCAGTACTTC. This codes for CASSPDSYEQYF.

The chain combines TRBV7-9 with TRBJ2-2; D might be TRBD1 (5 bases). CDR1 SEHNR and CDR2 FQNEAQ come from the germline V gene (reference sequence). CDR3 length: 15 residues. Trimming cost V 6 bases and J 2 bases, with 13 bases left between them. DNA of the CDR3: TGTGCCAGCAGATTGATCAGGGTAAACACCGGGGAGCTGTTTTTT. Translation: CASRLIRVNTGELFF.

Within the sample, this clone is medium-sized. The V call is TRBV27, the J call TRBJ1-2, with D perhaps matching TRBD1 (5 bases). The CDR3 is made up of 14 amino acids. Per the germline V gene, CDR1 is MNHEY and CDR2 is SMNVEV (reference sequence). V lost 3 bases and J 3 bases, leaving 11 bases between the germline ends. Here the CDR3 reads CASSFGRGDYGYTF. Here the CDR3 DNA reads TGTGCCAGCAGTTTTGGGAGGGGCGACTATGGCTACACCTTC.

The V call is TRBV5-1, the J call TRBJ1-2, with TRBD1 as a possible D gene (6 bases). CDR3 size: 15 residues. Trimming shortened V by 0 bases and J by 5 bases, and 14 bases separated the two germline ends. Germline values: CDR1 SGHRS, CDR2 YFSETQ. Written as DNA, the CDR3 is TGCGCCAGCAGCTTGGCCCGACAGGAACTTTATGGCTACACCTTC. This sequence encodes CASSLARQELYGYTF.